The clone carrying this T cell receptor beta chain has just a few counts. These data originate in a study of T cell changes during pregnancy in multiple sclerosis. Here immunoSEQ multiplex PCR was the method, and the copy in TCRdb shows in-frame clones only, minus some. Counted here are some 27,000 clones, roughly 91% occurring once; the ten biggest clones make up under 8%. Germline V gene data show CDR1 as MNHEY and CDR2 as SVGAGI. Between the trimmed V and J ends, which lost 6 bases and 7 bases, there was a span of 15 bases. CDR3 length equals 13 residues. The rearrangement joins TRBV6-5 to TRBJ1-2; tentative D call: TRBD1 (6 bases). This TCR was recovered from a female donor with multiple sclerosis, enrolled in a pregnancy study. Sequenced here: CD8+ T cells from peripheral blood mononuclear cells, sampled before pregnancy. The chain's CDR3 is CASRTQGSLGYTF. CDR3 nucleotides: TGTGCCAGCAGAACCCAGGGGTCCCTTGGCTACACCTTC.